What follows are 27 T cell receptor beta chains derived from one specimen sequenced in a study of shared clonotypes between healthy human individuals. Terminally differentiated effector memory CD45RA+ cells were excluded from the naive CD8 cells, which were CD45RO-negative and positively selected for CCR7. The repertoire was sequenced with immunoSEQ multiplex PCR; TCRdb's copy has only in-frame clones and lacks some. The profile shows around 700,000 clones, about 90% of them singletons. Sample: naive CD8+ T cells sorted from blood. Receptors originate from a man aged 25 to 40 in good health.

This clone was detected only once. The gene calls are TRBV10-1 and TRBJ1-1; D is uncertain. Germline CDR1 reads WNHNN; CDR2 reads SYGVQD (reference sequence). The V gene lost 6 bases and the J gene lost 0 bases, with 8 bases spanning the gap. The CDR3 is 13 amino acids. The CDR3 reads CASRRLMNTEAFF. CDR3 DNA sequence: TGCGCCAGCAGGAGATTAATGAACACTGAAGCTTTCTTT.

V gene TRBV9 combines with J gene TRBJ2-1; D is unclear. Trimming took 4 bases from V and 4 from J, leaving 12 bases between them. The V gene's germline CDR1 is SGDLS and CDR2 YYNGEE. The CDR3 is made up of 14 amino acids. CDR3 region: CASSPWAAYNEQFF. The CDR3 coding sequence is TGTGCCAGCAGCCCATGGGCGGCATACAATGAGCAGTTCTTC.

The rearrangement uses TRBV7-9 and TRBJ2-7; a possible D gene is TRBD2 (6 bases). This CDR3 is 15 amino acids long. Trimming stripped 6 bases from V and 0 bases from J, with 15 bases between. Germline V gene sequence: CDR1 SEHNR, CDR2 FQNEAQ (reference sequence). The CDR3 nucleotides are TGTGCCAGCAGTCCACGGGAGAGTAGCTCCTACGAGCAGTACTTC. Its translation: CASSPRESSSYEQYF.

The gene calls are TRBV10-1 and TRBJ2-3; 7 bases line up with TRBD2. The CDR3 runs 14 residues. V lost 4 bases and J lost 3; bases outside the gene matches: 4. Germline CDR1 WNHNN, CDR2 SYGVQD (reference sequence). This CDR3 is CASSGSGMTDTQYF. CDR3 nucleotides: TGCGCCAGCAGTGGCAGCGGGATGACAGATACGCAGTATTTT.

The DNA for the CDR3 is TGTGCCAGCAGCAGGGGACGGACTAGTCTGGCAGATACGCAGTATTTT. Protein: CASSRGRTSLADTQYF. The genes are TRBV25-1 and TRBJ2-3; a weak D match, TRBD2 (7 bases). Trimming took 6 bases from V and 4 from J, leaving 20 bases between them. The CDR3 extends over 16 amino acids. Germline CDR1 MGHDK, CDR2 SYGVNS.

This sequence joins TRBV4-3 and TRBJ2-5, with D possibly TRBD2 on 6 matching bases. Matching the DNA end better, TRBJ2-7 makes the J call doubtful. Germline V CDR1 and CDR2: LGHNA, YSLEER. This CDR3 region has 15 residues. The CDR3 is CASSQRVTSSHEQYF. CDR3 coding DNA: TGCGCCAGCAGCCAAAGAGTGACTAGTTCGCACGAGCAGTACTTC.

This clone was picked up one time. This chain's CDR3 is CASSLPSLNEQFF. In nucleotides, the CDR3 is TGTGCCAGCAGCTTACCCAGCCTCAATGAGCAGTTCTTC. This rearrangement joins TRBV7-9 to TRBJ2-1, with D hard to call. The V gene lost 2 bases and the J gene lost 6 bases, with 8 bases spanning the gap. The CDR3 spans 13 residues. Germline lookup yields CDR1 SEHNR and CDR2 FQNEAQ (reference sequence). Full variable domain (missing parts from reference TRBV7-9 and TRBJ2-1): DTGVSQNPRHKITKRGQNVTFRCDPISEHNRLYWYRQTLGQGPEFLTYFQNEAQLEKSRLLSDRFSAERPKGSFSTLEIQRTEQGDSAMYLCASSLPSLNEQFFGPGTRLTVL.

The chain employs TRBV2 and TRBJ2-1, with TRBD2 matching over 9 bases. Germline CDR1 is SNHLY and CDR2 is FYNNEI. V dropped 3 bases and J dropped 10; count of bases not matched to a gene: 10. The CDR3 is 15 amino acids. The CDR3 loop reads CASSDRTSGWEEQFF. The CDR3 bases are TGTGCCAGCAGTGATAGAACTAGCGGGTGGGAGGAGCAGTTCTTC.

J is TRBJ1-2 and V is TRBV6-1; TRBD1 might be the D (5 bases). V was cut by 0 bases and J by 4 bases, with 9 bases left in between. The CDR3 spans 14 residues. The V gene's germline CDR1 is MNHNS and CDR2 SASEGT. CDR3 amino acids: CASSEASGGYGYTF. The CDR3 region has the DNA TGTGCCAGCAGTGAAGCATCCGGGGGCTATGGCTACACCTTC.

The rearrangement uses TRBV5-4 and TRBJ1-1, with 7 bases aligning to TRBD1. The CDR3 has 14 amino acids. Germline lookup yields CDR1 SGHNT and CDR2 YYREEE (reference sequence). Germline trimming cut 10 bases from V and 2 bases from J; bases unmatched to any gene: 11. DNA of the CDR3: TGTGCCCAGGGGGGGGGCCGGGAAAACACTGAAGCTTTCTTT. Protein sequence: CAQGGGRENTEAFF.

V usage is TRBV27 and J usage is TRBJ2-3; 9 bases are shared with TRBD1. J was trimmed by 3 bases and V by 3 bases; bases with no gene match: 7. The CDR3 length is 16 residues. The germline V gene has CDR1 MNHEY and CDR2 SMNVEV (reference sequence). For the CDR3, the DNA is TGTGCCAGCAGTTTCTCGGGACAGGGTGCTACAGATACGCAGTATTTT. Its protein is CASSFSGQGATDTQYF.

This chain connects TRBV4-3 to TRBJ2-7, with D unclear. V dropped 5 bases and J dropped 1 base, with 9 bases sitting between them. Per the germline V gene, CDR1 is LGHNA and CDR2 is YSLEER. The CDR3 contains 13 residues. This CDR3 reads CASSAWRSYEQYF. The CDR3 nucleotides are TGCGCCAGCAGCGCGTGGAGATCCTACGAGCAGTACTTC.

This chain links TRBV6-5 with TRBJ1-1; TRBD1 matches 7 bases. The J segment lost 0 bases and the V segment lost 8 bases, leaving 9 bases of the junction unmatched. CDR3 size: 15 residues. The germline gives CDR1 MNHEY, CDR2 SVGAGI. CDR3 sequence reads: CASAISRGMNTEAFF. CDR3 DNA sequence: TGTGCCAGCGCCATTTCCAGGGGGATGAACACTGAAGCTTTCTTT.

The CDR3 region is CASSSGDSGANVLTF. The CDR3 DNA reads TGCGCCAGCAGCTCGGGGGACTCTGGGGCCAACGTCCTGACTTTC. The chain employs TRBV5-1 and TRBJ2-6; D is perhaps TRBD2 (6 bases). Between the trimmed V and J ends, which lost 3 bases and 0 bases, there was a span of 7 bases. CDR1 and CDR2 from the germline V gene are SGHRS and YFSETQ. CDR3 length: 15 residues.

The chain links TRBV7-2 to TRBJ2-4; 9 bases align to TRBD2. The V and J ends lost 8 bases and 0 bases, in that order; junction bases with no gene match: 8. Germline loops: CDR1 SGHTA, CDR2 FQGNSA. This CDR3 spans 16 amino acids. The CDR3 region has the DNA TGTGCCAGCGGTTCTAGCGGGACCCTAGCCAAAAACATTCAGTACTTC. It specifies CASGSSGTLAKNIQYF.

J is TRBJ2-7 and V is TRBV5-1; TRBD1 aligns across 9 bases. Germline-derived CDR1 and CDR2 are SGHRS and YFSETQ. V was pared by 2 bases and J by 2 bases, with 11 bases of the junction left unmatched. The length of the CDR3 is 17 residues. CDR3 bases: TGCGCCAGCAGCTTTACCGGGACAGGGTTCTCCCCCTACGAGCAGTACTTC. Protein sequence: CASSFTGTGFSPYEQYF.

The rearrangement joins TRBV27 to TRBJ1-1; perhaps TRBD1 as D (6 bases). Trimming pared 5 bases from V and 0 bases from J, leaving 13 bases between. CDR3 length: 15 residues. CDR1 is MNHEY and CDR2 is SMNVEV in the germline V gene (reference sequence). The CDR3: CASSPSTGLNTEAFF. The CDR3 nucleotides read TGTGCCAGCAGTCCTTCGACAGGACTGAACACTGAAGCTTTCTTT.

This clone was seen only once. The rearrangement joins TRBV6-5 to TRBJ2-7; no definite D call. This CDR3 contains 13 residues. The V and J ends lost 7 bases and 3 bases respectively, with 13 bases between them. Per the germline V gene, CDR1 is MNHEY and CDR2 is SVGAGI. In DNA, the CDR3 is TGTGCCAGCACCACCGGGTTCGACTACGAGCAGTACTTC. The encoded protein is CASTTGFDYEQYF.

This clone was seen just once. A far larger clone differs by one base, so this is likely a read error. This rearrangement joins TRBV6-5 to TRBJ2-7; D gene unclear. The CDR3 contains 11 residues. Germline V gene data show CDR1 as MNHEY and CDR2 as SVGAGI. Trimming took off 6 bases at V and 2 bases at J, with 5 bases between the two ends. The CDR3 DNA follows: TGTGCCAGCAGCCCAACCTACGAGCAGTACTTC. Protein: CASSPTYEQYF.

The chain couples TRBV9 to TRBJ1-5; possible D gene TRBD1, 5 bases. Germline V gives CDR1 SGDLS, CDR2 YYNGEE. With 2 bases removed from V and 1 base from J, the gap between germline ends came to 16 bases. The CDR3 extends over 17 amino acids. DNA for the CDR3: TGTGCCAGCAGCGTCAAACACGGAGGGGAGAGCAATCAGCCCCAGCATTTT. It translates to CASSVKHGGESNQPQHF.

The V and J genes are TRBV11-2 and TRBJ2-1; tentatively, D is TRBD1 or TRBD2 (5 bases each). This CDR3 comprises 13 residues. The ends were cut back, 2 bases at V and 10 bases at J, with 12 bases in the middle. Per germline, CDR1 SGHAT and CDR2 FQNNGV. The CDR3 nucleotides are TGTGCCAGCAGCTTATCGGGGACGGGGGAGCAGTTCTTC. As protein: CASSLSGTGEQFF. Together with reference TRBV11-2 and TRBJ2-1, the CDR3 gives the full variable domain: EAGVAQSPRYKIIEKRQSVAFWCNPISGHATLYWYQQILGQGPKLLIQFQNNGVVDDSQLPKDRFSAERLKGVDSTLKIQPAKLEDSAVYLCASSLSGTGEQFFGPGTRLTVL.

The chain is built from TRBV7-9 and TRBJ2-5; no clear D. This CDR3 has 14 amino acids. Deletions cut 5 bases from V and 4 bases from J, with 14 bases between. Germline CDR1 is SEHNR and CDR2 is FQNEAQ (reference sequence). The CDR3 region has the DNA TGTGCCAGCAGCGCCCCGGATGTTTTAGAGACCCAGTACTTC. It is translated as CASSAPDVLETQYF.

This chain joins TRBV7-3 and TRBJ2-1; 7 bases map to TRBD2. Germline CDR1 SGHTA, CDR2 FQGTGA. There are 18 residues in the CDR3. V gave up 5 bases and J gave up 2 bases; unmatched junction bases: 15. The CDR3 nucleotides are TGTGCCAGCAGCCCGACTAGGGAGGGAAATTTCCCCTACAATGAGCAGTTCTTC. Translating it yields CASSPTREGNFPYNEQFF.

The chain is built from TRBV7-3 and TRBJ2-3, with 10 bases matching TRBD2. This CDR3 has 16 amino acids. The germline gives CDR1 SGHTA, CDR2 FQGTGA. V shed 1 base, J shed 6 bases, and the junction held 7 bases outside the gene matches. The CDR3 DNA reads TGTGCCAGCAGCTTAAAGGGACTAGCGAGGATGGATACGCAGTATTTT. Protein: CASSLKGLARMDTQYF.

This chain joins TRBV28 and TRBJ2-3; D possibly matches TRBD1 or TRBD2 (5 bases each). The germline V gene encodes CDR1 MDHEN and CDR2 SYDVKM. The ends were cut back, 1 base at V and 0 bases at J, with 11 bases in the middle. The CDR3 has 16 amino acids. This chain's CDR3 is CASSLYGTYSTDTQYF. The CDR3 region has the DNA TGTGCCAGCAGTTTATACGGGACGTATAGCACAGATACGCAGTATTTT.

The chain joins TRBV10-3 to TRBJ2-5; perhaps TRBD1 as D (6 bases). This CDR3 contains 20 residues. Trimming shortened V by 2 bases and J by 0 bases, and 25 bases separated the two germline ends. In germline, CDR1 is ENHRY, CDR2 SYGVKD. CDR3 coding DNA: TGTGCCATCAGTGAGCAGCAAGCGAAACAGGGACCGACTAACCAAGAGACCCAGTACTTC. Its protein product is CAISEQQAKQGPTNQETQYF.

The chain has TRBV12-2 and TRBJ2-5; the table's D call of TRBD2 was not tested on the DNA. TRBV12-2 counts as a pseudogene. This CDR3 contains 17 residues. The CDR3 spells CASRSPGGSGSEETQYF. In nucleotides, the CDR3 is TGTGCAAGTCGCTCGCCCGGGGGTAGCGGGAGTGAGGAGACCCAGTACTTC.